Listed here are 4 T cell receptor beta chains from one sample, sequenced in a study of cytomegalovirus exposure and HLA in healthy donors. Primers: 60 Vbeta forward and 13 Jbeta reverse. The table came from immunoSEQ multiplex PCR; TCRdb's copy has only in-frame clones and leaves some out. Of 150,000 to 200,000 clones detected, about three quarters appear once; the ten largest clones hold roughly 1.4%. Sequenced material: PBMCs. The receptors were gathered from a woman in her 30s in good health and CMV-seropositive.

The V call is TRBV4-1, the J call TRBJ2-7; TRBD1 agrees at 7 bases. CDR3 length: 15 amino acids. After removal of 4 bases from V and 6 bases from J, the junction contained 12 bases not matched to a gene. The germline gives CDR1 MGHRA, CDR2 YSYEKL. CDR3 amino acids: CASSRGQGGSSEQYF. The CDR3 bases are TGCGCCAGCAGCCGCGGGCAAGGGGGCTCGAGCGAGCAGTACTTC.

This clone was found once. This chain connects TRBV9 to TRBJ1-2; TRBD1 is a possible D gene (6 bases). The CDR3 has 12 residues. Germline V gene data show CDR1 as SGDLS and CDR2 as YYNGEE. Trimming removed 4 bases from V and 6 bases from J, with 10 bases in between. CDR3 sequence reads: CASSLDRNGYTF. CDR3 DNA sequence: TGTGCCAGCAGCCTCGACAGGAATGGCTACACCTTC.

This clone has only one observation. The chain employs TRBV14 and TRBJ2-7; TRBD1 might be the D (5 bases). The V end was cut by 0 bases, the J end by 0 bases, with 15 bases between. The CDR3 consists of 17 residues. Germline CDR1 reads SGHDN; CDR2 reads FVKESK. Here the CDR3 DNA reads TGTGCCAGCAGCCAAGATCTTCGGCAGGGCCTCTCCTACGAGCAGTACTTC. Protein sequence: CASSQDLRQGLSYEQYF.

The chain's CDR3 is CASSAGISYEQYF. DNA of the CDR3: TGTGCCAGCAGCGCAGGGATCTCCTACGAGCAGTACTTC. The rearrangement joins TRBV7-6 to TRBJ2-7; tentative D call: TRBD1 (5 bases). This CDR3 is built from 13 residues. V dropped 5 bases and J dropped 0 bases, with 8 bases sitting between them. Looked up from germline, CDR1 is SGHVS and CDR2 is FNYEAQ.